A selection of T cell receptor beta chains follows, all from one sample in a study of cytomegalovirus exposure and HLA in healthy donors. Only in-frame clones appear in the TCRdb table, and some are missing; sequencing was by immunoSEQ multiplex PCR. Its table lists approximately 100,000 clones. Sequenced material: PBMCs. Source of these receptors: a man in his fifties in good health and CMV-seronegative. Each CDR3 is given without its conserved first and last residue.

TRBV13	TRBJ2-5	ASSRDSQETQY
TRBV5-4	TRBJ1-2	ASILRGTGYGYT
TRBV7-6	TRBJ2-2	ASSPGTTNTGELF
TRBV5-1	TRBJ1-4	ASSLYSGQLNEKLF
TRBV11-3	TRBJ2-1	ASSLEPGTAYNEQF
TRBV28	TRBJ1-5	ASSFGPGQPQH
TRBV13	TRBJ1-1	ASSSGGGAEAF
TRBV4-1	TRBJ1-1	ASSRGQGNTEAF
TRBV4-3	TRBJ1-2	ASSQGGQGANYGYT
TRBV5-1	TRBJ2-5	ASSWSTGGGEETQY
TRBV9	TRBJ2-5	ASSVESGGAGETQY
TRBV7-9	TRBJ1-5	ASSLAPRGTGFPQPQH
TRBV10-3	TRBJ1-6	AIRADGNSPLH
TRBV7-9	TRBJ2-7	ASSKAQGARDEQY
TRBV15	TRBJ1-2	ATSRLTGANYGYT
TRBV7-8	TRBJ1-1	ASSLVYPAASTEAF
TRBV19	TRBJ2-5	ASSTPPETQY
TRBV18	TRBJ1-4	ASHSDRGREKLF
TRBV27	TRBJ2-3	ASSLQGNTDTQY
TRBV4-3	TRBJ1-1	ASSPQSGQGREAF
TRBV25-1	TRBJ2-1	ASSGPVYRANEQF
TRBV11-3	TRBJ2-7	ASSSGQGYEQY
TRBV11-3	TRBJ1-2	ASSLGTGYYGYT
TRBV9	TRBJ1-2	ASSRTGGGYGYT
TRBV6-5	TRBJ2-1	ASSSGLAGVQF
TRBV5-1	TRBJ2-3	ASSLVPGTDTQY
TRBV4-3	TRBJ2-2	ASSQEMAVGRGDTRGELF
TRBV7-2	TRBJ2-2	ASSFTGKNTGELF
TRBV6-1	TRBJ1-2	ASSGGEALNYGYT
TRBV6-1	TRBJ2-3	ASSEGATASPWGTQY
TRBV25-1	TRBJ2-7	ASSGAGTGFYEQY
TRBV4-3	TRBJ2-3	ASSQDQSWDTQY
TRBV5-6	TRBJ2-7	ASTPGTARISYEQY
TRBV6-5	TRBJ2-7	ASSYGTSGKYEQY
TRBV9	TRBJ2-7	ASSKGLAEGYEQY
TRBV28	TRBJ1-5	ASSSDRQSTYLGNQPQH
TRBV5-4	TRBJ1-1	ASSLEGQLNTEAF
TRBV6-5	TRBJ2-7	AARTGGYEQY
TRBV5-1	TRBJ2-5	ASSWGDRQDQETQY
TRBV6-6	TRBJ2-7	ASSLPSGWYEQY
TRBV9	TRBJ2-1	ASSVFTSGGEQF
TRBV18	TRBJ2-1	ASSPPRQGNGLGNEQF
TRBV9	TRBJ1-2	ASSVAGRGNYGYT
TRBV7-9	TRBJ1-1	ASRPGQGALITEAF